This T cell receptor beta chain was observed in a study of shared clonotypes between healthy human individuals. Around 300 ng DNA, some 30,000 T cell genomes, went into unsorted PBMC replicate PCRs. Here immunoSEQ multiplex PCR was the method, and the copy in TCRdb shows in-frame clones only, minus some. The table lists about 500,000 clones, over 60% of them singletons. This CDR3 has 13 residues. Germline values: CDR1 LNHDA, CDR2 SQIVND (reference sequence). V lost 8 bases and J 7 bases, leaving 14 bases between the germline ends. What was sequenced was PBMCs. The V and J genes are TRBV19 and TRBJ1-4; D uncertain. The sequence came from a woman aged 40 to 50 in good health. Some clones in this sample may be carry-over from other donors' samples. In nucleotides, the CDR3 is TGTGCCAGTCGGGCTTTGGGGAGTGAAAAACTGTTTTTT. It codes for CASRALGSEKLFF.